These T cell receptor beta chains were read from a single sample in a study of blood T cell repertoires in COVID-19. Clones were read by immunoSEQ multiplex PCR, and TCRdb kept only the in-frame ones, dropping some. The sample consists of approximately 74,000 clones, 84% of them appearing once. Sequencing input: peripheral blood. Every receptor here comes from a man aged 65 to 79 with acute or convalescent COVID-19. CDR3s include the opening cysteine and the closing phenylalanine or tryptophan. The order of the fields is J gene, V gene, clone size, D gene, CDR3 protein, CDR3 DNA. D genes are given only for firm matches. Size values are once, few and many counts, or a class for expanded clones, and some rows have none.

j_call: TRBJ2-7
v_call: TRBV5-6
clone_size: many
d_call: -
cdr3_aa: CASSEGGSYEQYF
cdr3_nt: TGTGCCAGCAGCGAGGGAGGCTCCTACGAGCAGTACTTC

j_call: TRBJ2-7
v_call: TRBV28
clone_size: few
d_call: -
cdr3_aa: CASSYLNYEQYF
cdr3_nt: TGTGCCAGCAGCTACTTGAACTACGAGCAGTACTTC

j_call: TRBJ2-1
v_call: TRBV2
clone_size: -
d_call: TRBD1
cdr3_aa: CASSGGQYNEQFF
cdr3_nt: TGTGCCAGCAGTGGGGGACAGTACAATGAGCAGTTCTTC

j_call: TRBJ2-5
v_call: TRBV27
clone_size: -
d_call: TRBD1
cdr3_aa: CASSLKTGGYQETQYF
cdr3_nt: TGTGCCAGCAGTTTGAAAACAGGGGGCTATCAAGAGACCCAGTACTTC

j_call: TRBJ2-7
v_call: TRBV5-1
clone_size: -
d_call: TRBD2
cdr3_aa: CASGREGSYEQYF
cdr3_nt: TGCGCCAGCGGCCGGGAGGGTTCCTACGAGCAGTACTTC

j_call: TRBJ1-5
v_call: TRBV15
clone_size: -
d_call: TRBD1
cdr3_aa: CATNRGGTGGNQPQHF
cdr3_nt: TGTGCCACCAACAGAGGAGGGACAGGGGGCAATCAGCCCCAGCATTTT

j_call: TRBJ2-1
v_call: TRBV4-3
clone_size: -
d_call: -
cdr3_aa: CASSQSRGTYNEQFF
cdr3_nt: TGCGCCAGCAGCCAGTCCAGGGGCACCTACAATGAGCAGTTCTTC

j_call: TRBJ1-1
v_call: TRBV6-5
clone_size: -
d_call: -
cdr3_aa: CASSYPQGKAFF
cdr3_nt: TGTGCCAGCAGTTATCCCCAGGGGAAAGCTTTCTTT

j_call: TRBJ2-1
v_call: TRBV6-5
clone_size: -
d_call: -
cdr3_aa: CASSYSLNNEQFF
cdr3_nt: TGTGCCAGCAGTTACTCACTAAACAATGAGCAGTTCTTC

j_call: TRBJ2-1
v_call: TRBV5-4
clone_size: -
d_call: TRBD1
cdr3_aa: CASRPRQGKDNEQFF
cdr3_nt: TGTGCCAGCAGGCCTCGACAGGGTAAAGACAATGAGCAGTTCTTC

j_call: TRBJ1-2
v_call: TRBV12-3/TRBV12-4
clone_size: -
d_call: TRBD1
cdr3_aa: CASRTGNYGYTF
cdr3_nt: TGTGCCAGCAGGACAGGGAACTATGGCTACACCTTC

j_call: TRBJ2-7
v_call: TRBV7-9
clone_size: -
d_call: TRBD2
cdr3_aa: CASSSSGIGFYEQYF
cdr3_nt: TGTGCCAGCAGCTCTAGCGGGATTGGATTCTACGAGCAGTACTTC

j_call: TRBJ2-1
v_call: TRBV14
clone_size: once
d_call: TRBD2
cdr3_aa: CASSQGGGGPYNEQFF
cdr3_nt: TGTGCCAGCAGCCAAGGAGGCGGGGGGCCCTACAATGAGCAGTTCTTC

j_call: TRBJ2-2
v_call: TRBV9
clone_size: -
d_call: -
cdr3_aa: CASSVAGQNTGELFF
cdr3_nt: TGTGCCAGCAGCGTAGCTGGACAGAACACCGGGGAGCTGTTTTTT

j_call: TRBJ2-2
v_call: TRBV7-7
clone_size: -
d_call: TRBD1
cdr3_aa: CASRQGPNTGELFF
cdr3_nt: TGTGCTAGCAGACAGGGGCCAAACACCGGGGAGCTGTTTTTT

j_call: TRBJ1-3
v_call: TRBV7-9
clone_size: -
d_call: -
cdr3_aa: CAGGPGYSGNTIYF
cdr3_nt: TGTGCCGGTGGGCCAGGGTACTCTGGAAACACCATATATTTT

j_call: TRBJ1-2
v_call: TRBV27
clone_size: -
d_call: TRBD1
cdr3_aa: CASSDTGVYGYTF
cdr3_nt: TGTGCCAGCAGTGACACAGGGGTCTATGGCTACACCTTC